This TCR beta chain was documented in a study of T cells expressing NK-cell markers. Overall study: Source material for TCR beta repertoires consisted of sorted CD3+CD56+NKG2C+, CD3+CD56+NKG2C- and CD3+CD56-NKG2C+ T cells. In the group of eight sequenced donors, seven were HCMV-seropositive and one was seronegative. Study outcomes and limitations: These clonotypes, the leaders elsewhere, also led the CD3+CD56-NKG2C+ fraction in several donors.

Comment on this clonotype: Its antigen is unidentified.

The authors generated TCR beta cDNA through 5'RACE template switching with UMIs. Following a re-call of the 5' RACE reads, TCRdb has one entry per CDR3 protein and lacks DNA. This repertoire includes 550,000 to 600,000 distinct CDR3 sequences. CDR1 is MNHNS and CDR2 is SASEGT in the germline V gene. CDR3 size: 13 residues. The specimen sequenced was blood T cells: a sorted CD56 or NKG2C T cell subset, CD4+ or CD8+ T cells, or bulk PBMC T cells (not recorded which). The rearrangement joins TRBV6-1 to TRBJ1-2; the TCRdb call, TRBD1, lacks DNA for checking. The sequence was obtained from a man aged 18 to 30 in good health. CDR3 residues: CASSDGTYYGYTF.